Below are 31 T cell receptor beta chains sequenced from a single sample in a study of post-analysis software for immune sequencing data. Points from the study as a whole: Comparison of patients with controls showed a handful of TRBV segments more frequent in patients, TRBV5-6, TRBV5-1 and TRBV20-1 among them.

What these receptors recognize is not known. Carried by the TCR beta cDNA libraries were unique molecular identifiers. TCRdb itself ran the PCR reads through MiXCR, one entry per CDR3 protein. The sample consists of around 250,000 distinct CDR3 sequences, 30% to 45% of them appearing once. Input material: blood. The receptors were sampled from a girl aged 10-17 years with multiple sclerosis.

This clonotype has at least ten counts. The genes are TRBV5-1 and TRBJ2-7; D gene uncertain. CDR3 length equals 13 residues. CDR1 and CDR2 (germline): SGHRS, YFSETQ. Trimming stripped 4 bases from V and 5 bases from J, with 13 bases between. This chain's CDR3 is CASSTISINEQYF. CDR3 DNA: TGCGCCAGCAGCACCATATCGATAAACGAGCAGTACTTC.

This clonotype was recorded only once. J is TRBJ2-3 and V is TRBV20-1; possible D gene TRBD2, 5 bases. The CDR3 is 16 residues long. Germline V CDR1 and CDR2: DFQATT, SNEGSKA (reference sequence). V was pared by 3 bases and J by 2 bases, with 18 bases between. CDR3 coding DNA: TGCAGTGCTAGGGGGTACAGCGGTGGTCCCACAGATACGCAGTATTTT. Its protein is CSARGYSGGPTDTQYF.

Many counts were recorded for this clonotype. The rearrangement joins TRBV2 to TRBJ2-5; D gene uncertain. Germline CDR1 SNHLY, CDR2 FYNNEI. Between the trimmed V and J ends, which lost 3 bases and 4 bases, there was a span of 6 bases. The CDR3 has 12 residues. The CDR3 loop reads CASSDYRETQYF. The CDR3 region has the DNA TGTGCCAGCAGTGATTATAGAGAGACCCAGTACTTC.

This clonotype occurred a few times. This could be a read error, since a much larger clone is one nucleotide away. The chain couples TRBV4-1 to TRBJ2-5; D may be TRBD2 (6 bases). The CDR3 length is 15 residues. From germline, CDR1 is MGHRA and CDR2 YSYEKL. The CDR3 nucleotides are TGCGCCGGCAGCCAAGTTAGGCCGGAGGGGGAGACCCAGTACTTC. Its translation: CAGSQVRPEGETQYF.

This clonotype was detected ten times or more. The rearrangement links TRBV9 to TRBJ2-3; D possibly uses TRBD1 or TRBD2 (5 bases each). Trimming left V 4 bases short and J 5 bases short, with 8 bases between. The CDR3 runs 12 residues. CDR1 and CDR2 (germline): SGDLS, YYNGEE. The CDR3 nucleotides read TGTGCCAGCAGCCCGAGGGGAGATACGCAGTATTTT. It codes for CASSPRGDTQYF.

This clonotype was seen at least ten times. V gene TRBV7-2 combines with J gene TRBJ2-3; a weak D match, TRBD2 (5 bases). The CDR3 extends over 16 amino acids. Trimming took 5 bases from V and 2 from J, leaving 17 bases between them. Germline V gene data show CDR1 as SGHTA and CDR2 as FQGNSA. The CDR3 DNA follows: TGTGCCAGCAGCCTAACGGTCCCGGGATACACAGATACGCAGTATTTT. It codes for CASSLTVPGYTDTQYF. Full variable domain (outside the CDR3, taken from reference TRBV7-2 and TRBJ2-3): GAGVSQSPSNKVTEKGKDVELRCDPISGHTALYWYRQSLGQGLEFLIYFQGNSAPDKSGLPSDRFSAERTGGSVSTLTIQRTQQEDSAVYLCASSLTVPGYTDTQYFGPGTRLTVL.

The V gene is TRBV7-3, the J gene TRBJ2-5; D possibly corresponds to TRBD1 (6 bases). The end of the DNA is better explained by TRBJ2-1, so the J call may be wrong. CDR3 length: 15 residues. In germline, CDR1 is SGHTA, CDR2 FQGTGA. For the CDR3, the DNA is TGTGCCAGCAGCCTCGGACAGACCTGGGAAGAGACCCAGTTCTTC. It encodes CASSLGQTWEETQFF.

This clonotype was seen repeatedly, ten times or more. This CDR3 reads CAISESGQHTEAFF. The CDR3 nucleotides read TGTGCCATCAGTGAGTCCGGACAGCACACTGAAGCTTTCTTT. The chain combines TRBV10-3 with TRBJ1-1, with a weak D call TRBD1 (6 bases). The CDR3 has 14 amino acids. V lost 0 bases and J lost 3, with 8 bases in between. Germline CDR1 ENHRY, CDR2 SYGVKD.

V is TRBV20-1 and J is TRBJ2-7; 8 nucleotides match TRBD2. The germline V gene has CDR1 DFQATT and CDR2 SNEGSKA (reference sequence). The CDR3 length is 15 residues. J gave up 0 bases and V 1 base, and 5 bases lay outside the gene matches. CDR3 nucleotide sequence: TGCAGTGCTAGAGGGGGACTAGTTAGCTCCTACGAGCAGTACTTC. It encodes CSARGGLVSSYEQYF.

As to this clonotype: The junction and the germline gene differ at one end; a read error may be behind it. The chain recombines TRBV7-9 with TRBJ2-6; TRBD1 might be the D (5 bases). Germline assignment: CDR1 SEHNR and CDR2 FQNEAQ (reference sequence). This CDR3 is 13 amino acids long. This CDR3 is CASSPSGANVRTF. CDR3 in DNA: TGTGCCAGCAGCCCTTCTGGGGCCAACGTCCGGACTTTC.

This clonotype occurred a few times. Here the CDR3 reads CASSRTGGGTSTQYF. CDR3 nucleotide sequence: TGTGCCAGCAGCCGGACTGGCGGGGGGACTTCTACGCAGTATTTT. V and J are TRBV14 and TRBJ2-3; TRBD2 agrees at 8 bases. V was clipped by 4 bases and J by 8 bases; unmatched bases: 11. This CDR3 comprises 15 residues. CDR1 SGHDN and CDR2 FVKESK come from the germline V gene. The entire variable domain, with the rest obtained from reference TRBV14 and TRBJ2-3, is as follows: EAGVTQFPSHSVIEKGQTVTLRCDPISGHDNLYWYRRVMGKEIKFLLHFVKESKQDESGMPNNRFLAERTGGTYSTLKVQPAELEDSGVYFCASSRTGGGTSTQYFGPGTRLTVL.

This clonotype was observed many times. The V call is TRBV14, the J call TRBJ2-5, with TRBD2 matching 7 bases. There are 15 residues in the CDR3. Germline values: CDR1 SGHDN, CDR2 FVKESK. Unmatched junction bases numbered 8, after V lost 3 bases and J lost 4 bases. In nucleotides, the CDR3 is TGTGCCAGCAGCCAGTGGAGCGGCGGGGGAGAGACCCAGTACTTC. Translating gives CASSQWSGGGETQYF.

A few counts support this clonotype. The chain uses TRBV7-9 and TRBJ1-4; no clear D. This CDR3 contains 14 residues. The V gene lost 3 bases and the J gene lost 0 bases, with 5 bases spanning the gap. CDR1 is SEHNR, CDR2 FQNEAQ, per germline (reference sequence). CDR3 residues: CASSFMATNEKLFF. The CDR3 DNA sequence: TGTGCCAGCAGCTTTATGGCAACTAATGAAAAACTGTTTTTT. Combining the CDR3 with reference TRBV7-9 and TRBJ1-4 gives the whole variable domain DTGVSQNPRHKITKRGQNVTFRCDPISEHNRLYWYRQTLGQGPEFLTYFQNEAQLEKSRLLSDRFSAERPKGSFSTLEIQRTEQGDSAMYLCASSFMATNEKLFFGSGTQLSVL.

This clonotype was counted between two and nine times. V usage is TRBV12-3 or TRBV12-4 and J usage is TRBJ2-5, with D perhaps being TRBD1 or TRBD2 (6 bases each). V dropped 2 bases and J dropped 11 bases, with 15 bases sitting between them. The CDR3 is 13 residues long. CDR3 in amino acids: CASSLTGALEQYF. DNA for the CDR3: TGTGCCAGCAGTTTAACGGGGGCGCTTGAGCAGTACTTC.

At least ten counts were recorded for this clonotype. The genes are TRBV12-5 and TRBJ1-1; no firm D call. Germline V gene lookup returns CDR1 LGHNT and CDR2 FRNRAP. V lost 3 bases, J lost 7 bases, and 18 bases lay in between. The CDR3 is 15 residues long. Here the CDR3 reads CASGFLGSSLNEAFF. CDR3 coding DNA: TGTGCTAGTGGTTTTCTTGGCTCCTCATTAAATGAAGCTTTCTTT.

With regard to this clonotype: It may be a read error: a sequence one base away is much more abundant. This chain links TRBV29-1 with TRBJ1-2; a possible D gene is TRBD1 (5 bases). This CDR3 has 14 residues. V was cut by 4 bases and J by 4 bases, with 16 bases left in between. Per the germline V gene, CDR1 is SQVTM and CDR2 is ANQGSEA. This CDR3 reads CSVGVAGNPYGYTF. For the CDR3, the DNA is TGCAGCGTTGGGGTGGCAGGGAACCCCTATGGCTACACCTTC.

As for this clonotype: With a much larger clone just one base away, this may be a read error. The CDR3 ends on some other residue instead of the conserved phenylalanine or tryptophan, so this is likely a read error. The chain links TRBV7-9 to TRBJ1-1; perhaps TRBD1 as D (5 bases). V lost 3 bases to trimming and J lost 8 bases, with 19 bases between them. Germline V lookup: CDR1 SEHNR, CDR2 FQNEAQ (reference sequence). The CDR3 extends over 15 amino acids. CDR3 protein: CASSLAGSGDREAFL. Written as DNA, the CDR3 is TGTGCCAGCAGCTTGGCGGGATCCGGGGACCGAGAAGCTTTCTTG.

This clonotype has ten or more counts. The CDR3 region has the DNA TGTGCCAGCAGTGGGGGTCAAGAGACCCAGTACTTC. Translated, it gives CASSGGQETQYF. This chain uses TRBV18 with TRBJ2-5; TRBD1 or TRBD2 may be the D gene (5 bases each). The germline V and J ends were trimmed by 8 bases and 2 bases, with 9 bases remaining between them. CDR1 is KGHSH, CDR2 LQKENI, per germline. The CDR3 loop spans 12 amino acids. Full variable domain (rest looked up from reference TRBV18 and TRBJ2-5): NAGVMQNPRHLVRRRGQEARLRCSPMKGHSHVYWYRQLPEEGLKFMVYLQKENIIDESGMPKERFSAEFPKEGPSILRIQQVVRGDSAAYFCASSGGQETQYFGPGTRLLVL.

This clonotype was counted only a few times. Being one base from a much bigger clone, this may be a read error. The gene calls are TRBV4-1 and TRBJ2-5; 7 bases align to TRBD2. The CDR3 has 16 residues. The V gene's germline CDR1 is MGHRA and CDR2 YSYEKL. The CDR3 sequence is CASSQDWRERQATQYF. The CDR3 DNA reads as TGCGCCAGCAGCCAAGATTGGCGGGAGAGGCAAGCGACCCAGTACTTC.

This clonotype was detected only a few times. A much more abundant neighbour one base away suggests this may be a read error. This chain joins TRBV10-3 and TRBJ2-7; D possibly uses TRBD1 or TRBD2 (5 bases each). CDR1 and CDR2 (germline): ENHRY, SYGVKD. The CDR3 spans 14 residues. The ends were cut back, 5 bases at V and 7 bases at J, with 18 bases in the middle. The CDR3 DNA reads TGTGCCATCAGTACCCGGGGCAGGAACAATGAGCAGTACTTC. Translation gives CAISTRGRNNEQYF.

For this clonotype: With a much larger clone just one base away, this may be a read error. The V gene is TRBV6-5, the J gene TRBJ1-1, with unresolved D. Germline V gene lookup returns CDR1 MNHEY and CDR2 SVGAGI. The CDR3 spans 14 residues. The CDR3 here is CASKVSRMNTGAFF. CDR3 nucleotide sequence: TGTGCCAGCAAGGTCAGCAGGATGAACACTGGAGCTTTCTTT.

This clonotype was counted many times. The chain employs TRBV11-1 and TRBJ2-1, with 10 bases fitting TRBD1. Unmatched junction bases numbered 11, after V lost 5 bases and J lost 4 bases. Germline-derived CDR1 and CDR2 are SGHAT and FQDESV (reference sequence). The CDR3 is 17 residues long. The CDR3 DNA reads TGTGCCAGCAGCACCCGGACAGGGGGAGGGCTTTACAATGAGCAGTTCTTC. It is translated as CASSTRTGGGLYNEQFF. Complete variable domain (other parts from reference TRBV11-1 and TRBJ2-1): EAEVAQSPRYKITEKSQAVAFWCDPISGHATLYWYRQILGQGPELLVQFQDESVVDDSQLPKDRFSAERLKGVDSTLKIQPAELGDSAMYLCASSTRTGGGLYNEQFFGPGTRLTVL.

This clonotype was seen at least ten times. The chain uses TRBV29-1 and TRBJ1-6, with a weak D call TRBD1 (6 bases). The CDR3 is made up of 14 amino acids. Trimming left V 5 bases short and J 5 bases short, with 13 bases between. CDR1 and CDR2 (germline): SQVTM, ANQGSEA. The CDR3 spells CSVQQGGDNSPLHF. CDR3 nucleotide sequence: TGCAGCGTTCAACAGGGAGGGGATAATTCACCCCTCCACTTT.

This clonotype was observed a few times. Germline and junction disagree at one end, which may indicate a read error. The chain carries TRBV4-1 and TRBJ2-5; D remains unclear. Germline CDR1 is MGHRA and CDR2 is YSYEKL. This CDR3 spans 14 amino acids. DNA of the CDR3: TGCGCCGGCAGCCAAGATCCGAGTCGGGAGACCCAGTACTTC. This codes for CAGSQDPSRETQYF.

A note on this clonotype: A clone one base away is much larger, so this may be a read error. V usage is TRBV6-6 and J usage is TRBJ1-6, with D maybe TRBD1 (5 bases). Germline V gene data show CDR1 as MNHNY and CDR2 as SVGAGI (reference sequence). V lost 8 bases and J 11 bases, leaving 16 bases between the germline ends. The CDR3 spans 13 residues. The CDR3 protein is CASQGGGNPPLHF. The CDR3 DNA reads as TGTGCCAGCCAGGGAGGCGGAAATCCACCCCTCCACTTT.

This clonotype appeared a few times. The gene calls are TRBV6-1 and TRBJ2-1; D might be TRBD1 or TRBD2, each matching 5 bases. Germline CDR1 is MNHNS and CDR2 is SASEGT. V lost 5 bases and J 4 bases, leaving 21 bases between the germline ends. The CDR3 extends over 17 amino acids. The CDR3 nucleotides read TGTGCCAGCAGTCCGTTGGGACCCCAGTCGGGTTACAATGAGCAGTTCTTC. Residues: CASSPLGPQSGYNEQFF.

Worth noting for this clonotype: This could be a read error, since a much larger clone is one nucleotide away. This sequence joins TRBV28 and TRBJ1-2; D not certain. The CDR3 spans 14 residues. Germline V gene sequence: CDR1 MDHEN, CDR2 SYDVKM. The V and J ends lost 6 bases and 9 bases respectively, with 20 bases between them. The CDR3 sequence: CASSEGPRVGSYTF. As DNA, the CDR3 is TGTGCCAGCAGCGAAGGGCCTCGAGTAGGGAGCTACACCTTC.

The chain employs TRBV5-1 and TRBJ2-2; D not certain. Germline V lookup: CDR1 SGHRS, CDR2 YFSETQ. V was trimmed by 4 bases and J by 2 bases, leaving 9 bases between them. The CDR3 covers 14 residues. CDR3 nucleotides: TGCGCCAGCAGCCATGGGCGCAACACCGGGGAGCTGTTTTTT. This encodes CASSHGRNTGELFF. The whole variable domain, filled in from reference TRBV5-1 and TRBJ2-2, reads KAGVTQTPRYLIKTRGQQVTLSCSPISGHRSVSWYQQTPGQGLQFLFEYFSETQRNKGNFPGRFSGRQFSNSRSEMNVSTLELGDSALYLCASSHGRNTGELFFGEGSRLTVL.

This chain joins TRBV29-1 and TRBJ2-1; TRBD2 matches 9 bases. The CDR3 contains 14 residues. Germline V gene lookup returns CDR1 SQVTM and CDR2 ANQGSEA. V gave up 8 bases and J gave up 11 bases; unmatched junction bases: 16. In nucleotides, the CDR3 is TGCAGCACCGGGGTGGCTAGCGGGGCAATGAAGCAGTTCTTC. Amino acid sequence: CSTGVASGAMKQFF.

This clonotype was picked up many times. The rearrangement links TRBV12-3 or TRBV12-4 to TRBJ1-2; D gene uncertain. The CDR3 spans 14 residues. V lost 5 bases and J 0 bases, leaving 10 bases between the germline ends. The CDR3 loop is CASSRQRANYGYTF. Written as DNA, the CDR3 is TGTGCCAGCAGTCGGCAGAGAGCTAACTATGGCTACACCTTC.

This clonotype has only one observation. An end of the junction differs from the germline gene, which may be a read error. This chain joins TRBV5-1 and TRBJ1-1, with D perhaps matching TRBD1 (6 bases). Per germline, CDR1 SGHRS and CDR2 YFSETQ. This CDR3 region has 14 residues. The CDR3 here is CASSQDRLNAEAFF. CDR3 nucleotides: TGCGCCAGCAGCCAGGACAGATTGAACGCTGAAGCTTTCTTT.